The 13 T cell receptor beta chains in this list originate from one sample, sequenced in a study of cytomegalovirus exposure and HLA in healthy donors. Clones were sequenced by immunoSEQ multiplex PCR, and TCRdb holds only the in-frame ones, with some missing. The data contain 120,000 to 150,000 clones, 85% to 90% of them singletons. Sequences were obtained from PBMCs. The receptor set was obtained from a man younger than 35 in good health and CMV-seropositive.

The chain recombines TRBV5-4 with TRBJ1-2; 9 bases are shared with TRBD1. The junction had 2 bases not matched to a gene; V was cut back by 0 bases and J by 5 bases. Germline CDR1 and CDR2: SGHNT and YYREEE (reference sequence). CDR3 size: 14 residues. This CDR3 is CASSLGTGVYGYTF. Here the CDR3 DNA reads TGTGCCAGCAGCTTGGGGACAGGGGTATATGGCTACACCTTC.

This clone has a single count. This chain links TRBV5-1 with TRBJ2-7; perhaps TRBD1 as D (6 bases). This CDR3 comprises 13 residues. Germline V gene data show CDR1 as SGHRS and CDR2 as YFSETQ. V dropped 6 bases and J dropped 1 base, with 11 bases sitting between them. CDR3: CASTNRESYEQYF. The CDR3 nucleotides read TGCGCCAGCACCAACAGGGAATCCTACGAGCAGTACTTC.

This clone was detected a few times. The rearrangement joins TRBV19 to TRBJ1-2; 10 nucleotides align to TRBD1. CDR1 and CDR2 (germline): LNHDA, SQIVND (reference sequence). The CDR3 totals 14 residues. Trimming cost V 6 bases and J 3 bases; bases outside gene matches: 4. The CDR3 sequence: CASRRDRGDYGYTF. CDR3 DNA sequence: TGTGCCAGTAGGAGGGACAGGGGCGACTATGGCTACACCTTC.

The J gene is TRBJ2-1, the V gene TRBV30, with D tentatively TRBD2 (5 bases). Germline CDR1 and CDR2: GTSNPN and SVGIG (reference sequence). Trimming removed 5 bases from V and 0 bases from J, with 11 bases in between. This CDR3 contains 14 residues. For the CDR3, the DNA is TGTGCCTGGGCGGACTCGGGCTCCTACAATGAGCAGTTCTTC. Translating gives CAWADSGSYNEQFF. The full variable domain, completed using reference TRBV30 and TRBJ2-1, is SQTIHQWPATLVQPVGSPLSLECTVEGTSNPNLYWYRQAAGRGLQLLFYSVGIGQISSEVPQNLSASRPQDRQFILSSKKLLLSDSGFYLCAWADSGSYNEQFFGPGTRLTVL.

The gene calls are TRBV6-5 and TRBJ1-2; 7 bases agree with TRBD1. V trimming: 6 bases; J trimming: 5 bases; junction bases outside the gene matches: 12. Germline V gene sequence: CDR1 MNHEY, CDR2 SVGAGI. The CDR3 extends over 15 amino acids. The CDR3 coding sequence is TGTGCCAGCAGAAAACCGGGACAGCAAATTTATGGCTACACCTTC. Residues: CASRKPGQQIYGYTF.

The V and J genes are TRBV5-1 and TRBJ2-3; D might be TRBD2 (5 bases). The CDR3 totals 15 residues. V was trimmed by 2 bases and J by 0 bases, leaving 10 bases between them. Germline V gene data show CDR1 as SGHRS and CDR2 as YFSETQ. CDR3 DNA sequence: TGCGCCAGCAGCTTCGGGGTCCCTAGCACAGATACGCAGTATTTT. Translated, it gives CASSFGVPSTDTQYF. Full variable domain (missing parts from reference TRBV5-1 and TRBJ2-3): KAGVTQTPRYLIKTRGQQVTLSCSPISGHRSVSWYQQTPGQGLQFLFEYFSETQRNKGNFPGRFSGRQFSNSRSEMNVSTLELGDSALYLCASSFGVPSTDTQYFGPGTRLTVL.

The V call is TRBV11-2, the J call TRBJ2-7; perhaps TRBD1 as D (5 bases). The V gene lost 5 bases and the J gene lost 3 bases, with 14 bases spanning the gap. Germline assignment: CDR1 SGHAT and CDR2 FQNNGV. This CDR3 region has 14 residues. CDR3 sequence reads: CASSVRQGGYEQYF. The DNA of the CDR3 is TGTGCCAGCAGCGTCAGGCAGGGCGGCTACGAGCAGTACTTC.

This chain joins TRBV4-1 and TRBJ1-1; a weak D match, TRBD1 (6 bases). Between the trimmed V and J ends, which lost 1 base and 1 base, there was a span of 10 bases. The germline CDR1 and CDR2 sequences are MGHRA and YSYEKL. CDR3 length equals 15 residues. The CDR3 sequence: CASSQGRTANTEAFF. In nucleotides, the CDR3 is TGCGCCAGCAGCCAAGGCCGGACAGCGAACACTGAAGCTTTCTTT.

The chain has TRBV19 and TRBJ1-2; the D is unclear. Trimming removed 3 bases from V and 4 bases from J, with 9 bases in between. The germline CDR1 and CDR2 sequences are LNHDA and SQIVND (reference sequence). This CDR3 has 13 amino acids. CDR3 sequence reads: CASSIPGFYGYTF. The CDR3 DNA is TGTGCCAGTAGTATTCCGGGGTTCTATGGCTACACCTTC.

The chain joins TRBV2 to TRBJ1-5; D gene ambiguous. This CDR3 is 14 amino acids long. The V gene lost 7 bases and the J gene lost 2 bases, with 12 bases spanning the gap. CDR1 and CDR2 (germline): SNHLY, FYNNEI. DNA for the CDR3: TGTGCCAGCAAGTCAGGTTCCCGCAATCAGCCCCAGCATTTT. Protein sequence: CASKSGSRNQPQHF.

The chain carries TRBV11-2 and TRBJ1-2; 7 bases match TRBD1. There are 13 residues in the CDR3. The germline CDR1 and CDR2 sequences are SGHAT and FQNNGV. V lost 5 bases, J lost 6 bases, and 6 bases stayed unmatched. The CDR3, as DNA: TGTGCCAGCAGCCCTGACAGGGTAGATGGCTACACCTTC. Translating gives CASSPDRVDGYTF.

In nucleotides, the CDR3 is TGTGCCAGCAGTCCCCCCCTTAGTGTTGAGCAGTTCTTC. Its protein is CASSPPLSVEQFF. V gene TRBV27 combines with J gene TRBJ2-1; D unclear. This CDR3 has 13 residues. V lost 5 bases and J lost 9, with 14 bases in between. CDR1 and CDR2 (germline): MNHEY, SMNVEV (reference sequence).

The chain uses TRBV25-1 and TRBJ1-2, with D uncertain. Trimming cost V 4 bases and J 2 bases, with 17 bases left between them. Germline loops: CDR1 MGHDK, CDR2 SYGVNS. The CDR3 is 16 amino acids. CDR3 nucleotide sequence: TGTGCCAGCAGTGGGTCCGGAGGTGTTGGAAACTATGGCTACACCTTC. This encodes CASSGSGGVGNYGYTF.